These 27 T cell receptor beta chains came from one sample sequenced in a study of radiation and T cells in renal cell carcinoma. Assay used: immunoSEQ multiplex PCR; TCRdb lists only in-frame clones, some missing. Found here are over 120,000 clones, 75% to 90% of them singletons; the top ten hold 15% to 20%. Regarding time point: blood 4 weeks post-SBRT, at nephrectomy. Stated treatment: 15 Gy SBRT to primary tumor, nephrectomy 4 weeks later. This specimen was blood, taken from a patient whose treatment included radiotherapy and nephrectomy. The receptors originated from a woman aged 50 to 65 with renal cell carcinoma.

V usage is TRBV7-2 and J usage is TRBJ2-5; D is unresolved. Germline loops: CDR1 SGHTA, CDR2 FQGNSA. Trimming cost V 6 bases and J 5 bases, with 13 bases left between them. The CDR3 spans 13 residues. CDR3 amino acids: CASSSSNGETQYF. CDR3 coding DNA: TGTGCCAGCAGTTCGTCCAACGGGGAGACCCAGTACTTC.

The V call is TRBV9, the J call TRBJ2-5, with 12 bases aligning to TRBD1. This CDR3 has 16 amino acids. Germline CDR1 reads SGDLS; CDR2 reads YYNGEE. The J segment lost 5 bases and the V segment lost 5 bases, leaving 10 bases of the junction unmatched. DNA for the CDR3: TGTGCCAGCAGTGTCTCGGGACAGGGGGCGCGGGAGACCCAGTACTTC. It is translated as CASSVSGQGARETQYF.

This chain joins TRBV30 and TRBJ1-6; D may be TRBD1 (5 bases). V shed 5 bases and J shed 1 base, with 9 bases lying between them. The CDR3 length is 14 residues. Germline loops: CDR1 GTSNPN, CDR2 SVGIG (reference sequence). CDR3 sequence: CAWAGASYNSPLHF. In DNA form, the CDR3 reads TGTGCCTGGGCTGGGGCGTCCTATAATTCACCCCTCCACTTT.

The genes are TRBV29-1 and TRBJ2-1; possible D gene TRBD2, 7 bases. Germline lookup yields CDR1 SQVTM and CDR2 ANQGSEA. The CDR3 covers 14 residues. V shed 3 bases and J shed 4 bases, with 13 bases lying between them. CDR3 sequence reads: CSVDSGTYYNEQFF. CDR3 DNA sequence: TGCAGCGTTGACAGCGGGACATATTACAATGAGCAGTTCTTC.

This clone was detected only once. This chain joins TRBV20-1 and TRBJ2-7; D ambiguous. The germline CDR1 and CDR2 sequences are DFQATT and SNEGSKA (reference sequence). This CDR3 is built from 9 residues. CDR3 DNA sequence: TGCAGAAGTAAGTACGAGCAGTACTTC. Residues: CRSKYEQYF.

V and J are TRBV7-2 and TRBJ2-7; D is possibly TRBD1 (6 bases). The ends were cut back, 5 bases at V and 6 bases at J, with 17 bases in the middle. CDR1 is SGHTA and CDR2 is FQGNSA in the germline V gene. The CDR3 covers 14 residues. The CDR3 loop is CASSLNRVTTEQYF. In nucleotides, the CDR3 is TGTGCCAGCAGCCTAAACAGGGTTACGACCGAGCAGTACTTC. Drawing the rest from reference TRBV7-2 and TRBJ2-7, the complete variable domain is GAGVSQSPSNKVTEKGKDVELRCDPISGHTALYWYRQSLGQGLEFLIYFQGNSAPDKSGLPSDRFSAERTGGSVSTLTIQRTQQEDSAVYLCASSLNRVTTEQYFGPGTRLTVT.

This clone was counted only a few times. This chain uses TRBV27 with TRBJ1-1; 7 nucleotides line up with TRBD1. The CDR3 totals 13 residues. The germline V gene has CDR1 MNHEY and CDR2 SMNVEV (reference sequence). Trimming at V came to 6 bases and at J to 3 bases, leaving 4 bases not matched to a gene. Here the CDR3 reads CASRYRGHTEAFF. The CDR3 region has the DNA TGTGCCAGCAGGTACAGGGGACACACTGAAGCTTTCTTT.

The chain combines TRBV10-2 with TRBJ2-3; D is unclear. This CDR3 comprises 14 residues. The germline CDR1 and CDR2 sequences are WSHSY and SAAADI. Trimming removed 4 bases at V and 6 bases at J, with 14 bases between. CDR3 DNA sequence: TGCGCCAGCAGTGTGGGCAGGCTCAGGGATACGCAGTATTTT. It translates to CASSVGRLRDTQYF.

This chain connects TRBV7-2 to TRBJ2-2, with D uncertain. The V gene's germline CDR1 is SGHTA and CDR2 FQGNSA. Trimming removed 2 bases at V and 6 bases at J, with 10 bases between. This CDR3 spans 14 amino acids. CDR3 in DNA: TGTGCCAGCAGCTTATTGGTCCGGTCCGGGGAGCTGTTTTTT. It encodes CASSLLVRSGELFF.

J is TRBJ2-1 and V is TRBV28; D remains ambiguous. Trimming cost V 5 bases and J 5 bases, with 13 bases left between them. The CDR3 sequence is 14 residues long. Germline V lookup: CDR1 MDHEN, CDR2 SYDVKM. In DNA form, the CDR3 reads TGTGCCAGCAGTCGTGGCACGAACCACAATGAGCAGTTCTTC. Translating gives CASSRGTNHNEQFF.

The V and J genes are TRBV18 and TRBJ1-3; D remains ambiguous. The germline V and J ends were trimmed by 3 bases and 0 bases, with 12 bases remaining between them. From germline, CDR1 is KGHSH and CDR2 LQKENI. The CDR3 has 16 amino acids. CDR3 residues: CASSPAGLLSGNTIYF. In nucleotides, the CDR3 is TGTGCCAGCTCACCCGCCGGGTTGCTCTCTGGAAACACCATATATTTT.

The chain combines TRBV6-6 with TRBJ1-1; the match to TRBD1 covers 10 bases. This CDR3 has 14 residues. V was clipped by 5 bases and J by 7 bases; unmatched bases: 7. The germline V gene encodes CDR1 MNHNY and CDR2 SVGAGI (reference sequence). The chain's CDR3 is CASSNRDRGGEAFF. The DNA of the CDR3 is TGTGCCAGCAGTAACCGGGACAGGGGAGGTGAAGCTTTCTTT.

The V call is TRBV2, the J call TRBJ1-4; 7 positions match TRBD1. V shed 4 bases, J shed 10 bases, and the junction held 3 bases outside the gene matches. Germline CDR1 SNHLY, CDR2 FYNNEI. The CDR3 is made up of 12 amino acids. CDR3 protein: CASSGAGGKLFF. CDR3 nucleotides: TGTGCCAGCAGTGGCGCAGGGGGAAAACTGTTTTTT. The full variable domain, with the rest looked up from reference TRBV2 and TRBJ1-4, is EPEVTQTPSHQVTQMGQEVILRCVPISNHLYFYWYRQILGQKVEFLVSFYNNEISEKSEIFDDQFSVERPDGSNFTLKIRSTKLEDSAMYFCASSGAGGKLFFGSGTQLSVL.

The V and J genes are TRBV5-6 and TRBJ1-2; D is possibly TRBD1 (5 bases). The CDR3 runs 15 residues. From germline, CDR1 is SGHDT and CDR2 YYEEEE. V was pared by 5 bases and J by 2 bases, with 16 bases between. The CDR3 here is CASRRVGARNYGYTF. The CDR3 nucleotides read TGTGCCAGCAGGCGGGTAGGGGCGCGGAACTATGGCTACACCTTC.

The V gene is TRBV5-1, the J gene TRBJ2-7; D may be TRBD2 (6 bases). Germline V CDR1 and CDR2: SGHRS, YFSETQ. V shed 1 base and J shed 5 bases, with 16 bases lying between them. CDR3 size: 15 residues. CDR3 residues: CASSLTSGETNEQYF. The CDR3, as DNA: TGCGCCAGCAGCTTGACTTCGGGAGAAACCAACGAGCAGTACTTC.

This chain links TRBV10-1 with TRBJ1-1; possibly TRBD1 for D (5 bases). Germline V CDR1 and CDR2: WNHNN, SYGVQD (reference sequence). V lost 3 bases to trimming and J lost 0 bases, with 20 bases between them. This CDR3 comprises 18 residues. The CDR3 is CASSEKAGKVVLNTEAFF. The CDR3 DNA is TGCGCCAGCAGTGAAAAGGCAGGGAAAGTGGTCCTGAACACTGAAGCTTTCTTT.

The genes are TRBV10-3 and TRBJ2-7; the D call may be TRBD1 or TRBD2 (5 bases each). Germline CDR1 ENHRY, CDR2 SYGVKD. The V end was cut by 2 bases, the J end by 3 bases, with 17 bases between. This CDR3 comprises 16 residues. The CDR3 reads CAISEGEAGSFYEQYF. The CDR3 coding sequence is TGTGCCATCAGTGAGGGCGAGGCAGGGAGTTTCTACGAGCAGTACTTC.

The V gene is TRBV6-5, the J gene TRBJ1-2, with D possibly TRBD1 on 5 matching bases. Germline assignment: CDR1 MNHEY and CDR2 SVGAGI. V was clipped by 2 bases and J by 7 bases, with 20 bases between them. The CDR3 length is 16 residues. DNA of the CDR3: TGTGCCAGCAGTTACAACTCCGGACGGGGGAGAACTGGCTACACCTTC. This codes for CASSYNSGRGRTGYTF.

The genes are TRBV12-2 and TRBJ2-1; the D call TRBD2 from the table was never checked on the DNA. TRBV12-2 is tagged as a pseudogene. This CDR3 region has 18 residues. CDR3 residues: CASRLAQSGRSSYNEQFF. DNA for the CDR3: TGTGCAAGTCGCTTAGCGCAAAGCGGGCGGAGCTCCTACAATGAGCAGTTCTTC.

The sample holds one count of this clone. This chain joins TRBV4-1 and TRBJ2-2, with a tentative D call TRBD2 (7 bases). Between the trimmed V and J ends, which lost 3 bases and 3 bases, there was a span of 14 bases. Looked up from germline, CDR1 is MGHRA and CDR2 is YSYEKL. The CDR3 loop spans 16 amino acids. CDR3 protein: CASSHLGGPDTGELFF. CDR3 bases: TGCGCCAGCAGCCACCTCGGGGGGCCGGACACCGGGGAGCTGTTTTTT.

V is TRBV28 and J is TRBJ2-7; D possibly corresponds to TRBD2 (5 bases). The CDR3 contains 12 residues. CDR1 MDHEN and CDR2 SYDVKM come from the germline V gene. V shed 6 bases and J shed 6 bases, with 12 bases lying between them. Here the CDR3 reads CASRLLEGEQYF. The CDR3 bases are TGTGCCAGCAGATTACTAGAGGGCGAGCAGTACTTC.

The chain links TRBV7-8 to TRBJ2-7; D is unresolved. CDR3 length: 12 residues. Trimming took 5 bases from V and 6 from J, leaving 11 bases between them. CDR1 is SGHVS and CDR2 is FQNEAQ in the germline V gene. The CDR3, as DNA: TGTGCCAGCAGCCAGCTAATCTCCGAGCAGTACTTC. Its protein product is CASSQLISEQYF. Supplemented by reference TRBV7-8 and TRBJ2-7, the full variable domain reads GAGVSQSPRYKVAKRGQDVALRCDPISGHVSLFWYQQALGQGPEFLTYFQNEAQLDKSGLPSDRFFAERPEGSVSTLKIQRTQQEDSAVYLCASSQLISEQYFGPGTRLTVT.

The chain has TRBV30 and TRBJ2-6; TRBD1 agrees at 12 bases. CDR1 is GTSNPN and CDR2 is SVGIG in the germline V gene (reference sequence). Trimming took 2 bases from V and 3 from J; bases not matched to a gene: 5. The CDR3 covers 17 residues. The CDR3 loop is CAWSMGQGAFGANVLTF. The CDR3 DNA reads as TGTGCCTGGAGTATGGGACAGGGGGCTTTTGGGGCCAACGTCCTGACTTTC.

CDR3 DNA: TGCGCCAGCAGCCACATAGCGGGAGTCCTCTACGAGCAGTACTTC. Translating gives CASSHIAGVLYEQYF. The rearrangement links TRBV4-3 to TRBJ2-7; the match to TRBD2 covers 9 bases. The CDR3 has 15 amino acids. The V gene's germline CDR1 is LGHNA and CDR2 YSLEER. Trimming cost V 3 bases and J 3 bases; bases outside gene matches: 6.

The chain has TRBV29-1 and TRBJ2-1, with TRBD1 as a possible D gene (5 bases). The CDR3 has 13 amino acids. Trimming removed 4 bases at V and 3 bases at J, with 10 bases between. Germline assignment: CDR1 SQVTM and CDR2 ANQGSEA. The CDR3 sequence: CSVVRANYNEQFF. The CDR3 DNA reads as TGCAGCGTTGTCAGGGCCAACTACAATGAGCAGTTCTTC.

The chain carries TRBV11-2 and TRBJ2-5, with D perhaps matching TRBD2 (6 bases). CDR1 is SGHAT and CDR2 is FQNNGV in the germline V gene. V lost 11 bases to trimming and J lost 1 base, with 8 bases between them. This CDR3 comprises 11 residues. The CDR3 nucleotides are TGTGCCGGGGGGACCCAAGAGACCCAGTACTTC. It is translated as CAGGTQETQYF. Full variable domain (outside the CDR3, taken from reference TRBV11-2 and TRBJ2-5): EAGVAQSPRYKIIEKRQSVAFWCNPISGHATLYWYQQILGQGPKLLIQFQNNGVVDDSQLPKDRFSAERLKGVDSTLKIQPAKLEDSAVYLCAGGTQETQYFGPGTRLLVL.

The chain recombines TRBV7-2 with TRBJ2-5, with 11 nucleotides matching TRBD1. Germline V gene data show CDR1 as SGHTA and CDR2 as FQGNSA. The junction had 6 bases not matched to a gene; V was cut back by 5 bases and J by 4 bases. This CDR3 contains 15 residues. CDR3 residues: CASSQGQGARETQYF. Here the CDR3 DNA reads TGTGCCAGCAGCCAAGGACAGGGGGCTAGAGAGACCCAGTACTTC.